The TCR beta chain under discussion was sequenced for a study of T cell responses to AZD1222 COVID-19 vaccine. Study results and limitations: Breadth and depth of Spike-specific TCRs rose after two AZD1222 doses.

Regarding this clone: What it binds is unknown.

Trimming took off 1 base at V and 7 bases at J, with 20 bases between the two ends. The germline V gene has CDR1 LGHNA and CDR2 YSLEER. The CDR3 spans 17 residues. Using immunoSEQ multiplex PCR, the repertoire was profiled, and TCRdb retains in-frame clones only, with some absent. The sample lists more than 70,000 clones, over 75% occurring once. The chain carries TRBV4-3 and TRBJ1-5, with D unresolved. The receptor's source is an adult in good health. The sample consisted of peripheral blood, taken on day 0 of MenACWY control vaccination. CDR3 amino acids: CASSQAGWEGRGQPQHF. The CDR3 nucleotides are TGCGCCAGCAGCCAAGCGGGTTGGGAAGGAAGAGGCCAGCCCCAGCATTTT.